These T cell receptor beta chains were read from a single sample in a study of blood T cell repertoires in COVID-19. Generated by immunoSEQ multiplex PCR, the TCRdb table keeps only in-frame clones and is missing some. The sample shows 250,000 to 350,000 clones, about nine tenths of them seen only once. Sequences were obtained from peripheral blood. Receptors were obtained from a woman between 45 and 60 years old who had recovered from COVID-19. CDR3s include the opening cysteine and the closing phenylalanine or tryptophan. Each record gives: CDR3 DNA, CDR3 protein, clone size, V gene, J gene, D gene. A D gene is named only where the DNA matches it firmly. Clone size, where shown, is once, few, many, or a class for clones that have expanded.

TGTGCCACCAGCAGATCCCGACAGGGGGAGACCCAGTACTTC	CATSRSRQGETQYF	-	TRBV15	TRBJ2-5	TRBD1
TGTGCCAGCAGCTTAGTGCAGTCCGGGGCCAACGTCCTGACTTTC	CASSLVQSGANVLTF	-	TRBV7-9	TRBJ2-6	-
TGTGCCAGCAGCAGGGGACAGGGGGCCTCCTACAATGAGCAGTTCTTC	CASSRGQGASYNEQFF	-	TRBV5-4	TRBJ2-1	TRBD1
TGTGCCAGCAGCTTGGTTGGGACAGGGGCCCATGAGCAGTACTTC	CASSLVGTGAHEQYF	-	TRBV5-4	TRBJ2-7	TRBD1
TGCGCCAGCAGCCAACCCGGGGGGACAGGGATGGCTTTCTTT	CASSQPGGTGMAFF	-	TRBV4-3	TRBJ1-1	TRBD1
TGTGCCACCCAGGGCCGAACCAGCTCCTACAATGAGCAGTTCTTC	CATQGRTSSYNEQFF	-	TRBV19	TRBJ2-1	-
TGTGCCAGCAGCACGGGACTAGCGGGGGCAGATACGCAGTATTTT	CASSTGLAGADTQYF	-	TRBV7-3	TRBJ2-3	TRBD2
TGTGCCAGCAGCCCCGGGACAGGGGGTGGCTACACCTTC	CASSPGTGGGYTF	-	TRBV9	TRBJ1-2	TRBD1
TGCAGTGCTAGTCTAGGAAACACTGAAGCTTTCTTT	CSASLGNTEAFF	-	TRBV20-1	TRBJ1-1	-
TGTGCCAGCAGTAGGACCGGGGGGTCAAAAGCTTTCTTT	CASSRTGGSKAFF	-	TRBV6-5	TRBJ1-1	-
TGTGCCAGCAGCTTGGGGGGAGACTCCGGGGTAGAGCAGTACTTC	CASSLGGDSGVEQYF	-	TRBV5-4	TRBJ2-7	-
TGTGCCAGCAGTTCCCTAGCGGGATGGGGCGATGAGCAGTTCTTC	CASSSLAGWGDEQFF	few	TRBV6-5	TRBJ2-1	TRBD2
TGTGCCAGCAACCAGTTACAGGGGACTGAAGCTTTCTTT	CASNQLQGTEAFF	-	TRBV27	TRBJ1-1	TRBD1
TGCGCCAGCAGCTTGATGCAGGGCGAAGCTTTCTTT	CASSLMQGEAFF	few	TRBV5-1	TRBJ1-1	-
TGCGCCAGCAGCCCGGGGGCCGACAGGGTACAAGAGACCCAGTACTTC	CASSPGADRVQETQYF	-	TRBV5-1	TRBJ2-5	-
TGTGCCAGCAGTTACTTCCCAGGGGGCGGTGATGGCTACACCTTC	CASSYFPGGGDGYTF	-	TRBV6-6	TRBJ1-2	TRBD1
TGTGCCAGCAGCGTAGGACTCCTGGTTAATGAAAAACTGTTTTTT	CASSVGLLVNEKLFF	-	TRBV9	TRBJ1-4	-
TGTGCCACCAGCAGAGCGAGACTAGGCTCCTACGAGCAGTACTTC	CATSRARLGSYEQYF	-	TRBV15	TRBJ2-7	-
TGTGCCATCAGTGAACGGACAGCCCCATATGGAGGCTACACCTTC	CAISERTAPYGGYTF	-	TRBV10-3	TRBJ1-2	-
TGCGCCAGCAGCCTCCTTTTGGGGGGAGTTCACGAGCAGTACTTC	CASSLLLGGVHEQYF	-	TRBV4-3	TRBJ2-7	-
TGTGCCAGCAGGGTACAGGGCACTGAAGCTTTCTTT	CASRVQGTEAFF	-	TRBV12-3/TRBV12-4	TRBJ1-1	-
TGTGCCAGCAGCCAATTTACTAGCGGGAACTACAATGAGCAGTTCTTC	CASSQFTSGNYNEQFF	-	TRBV16	TRBJ2-1	TRBD2
TGTGCCAGCAGATACCAGTTGGGGGCCTCGGAGACCCAGTACTTC	CASRYQLGASETQYF	-	TRBV27	TRBJ2-5	-
TGTGCCAGCAGCGTAACGGTCCAAACCCCCACTACCTGGGTCGGGGAGCTGTTTTTT	CASSVTVQTPTTWVGELFF	-	TRBV9	TRBJ2-2	-
TGTGCCTGGGGGACAGGGAAGGTTAACACCGGGGAGCTGTTTTTT	CAWGTGKVNTGELFF	-	TRBV30	TRBJ2-2	TRBD1
TGTGCCAGCATAACATCCGGGACAGTGAACACTGAAGCTTTCTTT	CASITSGTVNTEAFF	-	TRBV7-2	TRBJ1-1	TRBD1
TGTGCCAGCAGCTTCGGGGGGAACACTGAAGCTTTCTTT	CASSFGGNTEAFF	-	TRBV5-4	TRBJ1-1	-
TGTGCCAGCAGTGATGCGGGAATAGCCAAAAACATTCAGTACTTC	CASSDAGIAKNIQYF	-	TRBV6-1	TRBJ2-4	-
TGTGCCAGCAGTTTAAGGGCGGACAGTCGCCCGGCCTATGGCTACACCTTC	CASSLRADSRPAYGYTF	-	TRBV27	TRBJ1-2	-